The 28 T cell receptor beta chains presented below share a single source sample, sequenced in a study of blood T cells in healthy people across ages. A second PCR of roughly 7 to 11 cycles used a sample-barcoded 5' primer and a J-beta primer mix. TCRdb itself ran the 5' RACE reads through MiXCR, one entry per CDR3 protein. This sample has hundreds of thousands of distinct CDR3 sequences; 55% to 70% occur once, and the top ten carry about 20%. Sequenced material: blood. Receptor source: a man aged 30-40 years in good health.

J is TRBJ2-5 and V is TRBV27, with D hard to call. The CDR3 extends over 14 amino acids. Trimming removed 3 bases at V and 0 bases at J, with 8 bases between. Looked up from germline, CDR1 is MNHEY and CDR2 is SMNVEV (reference sequence). The CDR3 sequence: CASSFVSDQETQYF. The CDR3 coding sequence is TGTGCCAGCAGTTTCGTAAGCGACCAAGAGACCCAGTACTTC.

The rearrangement joins TRBV7-2 to TRBJ2-1; D is possibly TRBD1 (6 bases). Trimming removed 1 base from V and 4 bases from J, with 11 bases in between. Looked up from germline, CDR1 is SGHTA and CDR2 is FQGNSA. This CDR3 has 15 residues. The CDR3 loop reads CASSLVGQPYNEQFF. The CDR3 DNA reads TGTGCCAGCAGCTTAGTGGGACAACCTTACAATGAGCAGTTCTTC.

The rearrangement joins TRBV11-3 to TRBJ2-1; 12 bases are shared with TRBD2. This CDR3 is built from 16 residues. V shed 2 bases, J shed 6 bases, and the junction held 5 bases outside the gene matches. Per the germline V gene, CDR1 is SGHNT and CDR2 is YENEEA. The CDR3 protein is CASSLTTSGGINEQFF. CDR3 DNA sequence: TGTGCCAGCAGCTTAACCACTAGCGGGGGGATCAATGAGCAGTTCTTC.

The chain joins TRBV5-1 to TRBJ1-1; no definite D call. This CDR3 spans 15 amino acids. In germline, CDR1 is SGHRS, CDR2 YFSETQ. V was cut by 4 bases and J by 1 base, with 14 bases left in between. As DNA, the CDR3 is TGCGCCAGCAGCCCCCGGTGGGCCGGGAACACTGAAGCTTTCTTT. Translation: CASSPRWAGNTEAFF.

The rearrangement joins TRBV4-1 to TRBJ2-7; 12 bases fit TRBD2. Germline lookup yields CDR1 MGHRA and CDR2 YSYEKL. The CDR3 totals 16 residues. J was trimmed by 3 bases and V by 3 bases; bases with no gene match: 6. The CDR3 sequence: CASSHATSGSYYEQYF. The CDR3 nucleotides are TGCGCCAGCAGCCATGCGACTAGCGGGAGTTACTACGAGCAGTACTTC.

This clonotype has only a few counts. The J gene is TRBJ1-2, the V gene TRBV28, with D unclear. The germline V and J ends were trimmed by 5 bases and 2 bases, with 15 bases remaining between them. CDR1 is MDHEN, CDR2 SYDVKM, per germline. The CDR3 loop spans 15 amino acids. Written as DNA, the CDR3 is TGTGCCAGCAGTCCCTACAGCACCTTGAACTATGGCTACACCTTC. This codes for CASSPYSTLNYGYTF.

The chain has TRBV20-1 and TRBJ1-2; D possibly corresponds to TRBD1 (6 bases). V gave up 0 bases and J gave up 6 bases, with 8 bases separating them. The CDR3 contains 12 residues. Looked up from germline, CDR1 is DFQATT and CDR2 is SNEGSKA (reference sequence). CDR3 nucleotide sequence: TGCAGTGCTAGAGATGGGGGCGATGGCTACACCTTC. This translates into CSARDGGDGYTF.

Only a few counts were recorded for this clonotype. CDR3 sequence: CSAPIPPTESSYNEQFF. CDR3 sequence (DNA): TGCAGTGCTCCAATCCCCCCCACAGAGAGCTCCTACAATGAGCAGTTCTTC. The V and J genes are TRBV20-1 and TRBJ2-1; D ambiguous. The CDR3 extends over 17 amino acids. Germline V gives CDR1 DFQATT, CDR2 SNEGSKA (reference sequence). V was pared by 5 bases and J by 0 bases, with 20 bases between.

The chain combines TRBV5-1 with TRBJ2-7; 15 bases map to TRBD2. The germline gives CDR1 SGHRS, CDR2 YFSETQ. V dropped 3 bases and J dropped 0; count of bases not matched to a gene: 10. The length of the CDR3 is 19 residues. CDR3 bases: TGCGCCAGCAGCTCCTGGGGGACTAGCGGGGGGACCCGCTCCTACGAGCAGTACTTC. This translates into CASSSWGTSGGTRSYEQYF.

This clonotype occurred a few times. This chain uses TRBV29-1 with TRBJ2-1; D remains ambiguous. The CDR3 length is 13 residues. Germline CDR1 reads SQVTM; CDR2 reads ANQGSEA. Deletions cut 1 base from V and 5 bases from J, with 9 bases between. The CDR3 here is CSVEGWADNEQFF. CDR3 DNA sequence: TGCAGCGTTGAAGGGTGGGCAGACAATGAGCAGTTCTTC.

This chain joins TRBV20-1 and TRBJ2-1, with D unresolved. V was cut by 2 bases and J by 4 bases, with 18 bases left in between. The CDR3 extends over 16 amino acids. Germline V gives CDR1 DFQATT, CDR2 SNEGSKA (reference sequence). The CDR3 region is CSARLRARDLYNEQFF. The CDR3 bases are TGCAGTGCTAGATTACGCGCCCGAGACCTTTACAATGAGCAGTTCTTC.

The chain couples TRBV6-5 to TRBJ2-7; TRBD2 agrees at 13 bases. The CDR3 runs to 14 residues. With 6 bases clipped from V and 2 bases from J, the junction kept 1 base outside the gene matches. From germline, CDR1 is MNHEY and CDR2 SVGAGI. The CDR3 loop reads CASSGLAGAYEQYF. The CDR3 bases are TGTGCCAGCAGCGGACTAGCGGGAGCCTACGAGCAGTACTTC.

The sample holds a few counts of this clonotype. The chain carries TRBV7-6 and TRBJ2-1; 7 bases are a match to TRBD2. Germline V gives CDR1 SGHVS, CDR2 FNYEAQ. The CDR3 is 12 amino acids. Trimming took 3 bases from V and 9 from J; bases not matched to a gene: 2. This CDR3 reads CASSLRESEQFF. For the CDR3, the DNA is TGTGCCAGCAGCTTGCGGGAGAGTGAGCAGTTCTTC. Combining the CDR3 with reference TRBV7-6 and TRBJ2-1 gives the whole variable domain GAGVSQSPRYKVTKRGQDVALRCDPISGHVSLYWYRQALGQGPEFLTYFNYEAQQDKSGLPNDRFSAERPEGSISTLTIQRTEQRDSAMYRCASSLRESEQFFGPGTRLTVL.

Only a few counts were recorded for this clonotype. V gene TRBV20-1 combines with J gene TRBJ2-7, with D unclear. The V gene lost 0 bases and the J gene lost 1 base, with 16 bases spanning the gap. This CDR3 is built from 16 residues. The V gene's germline CDR1 is DFQATT and CDR2 SNEGSKA (reference sequence). CDR3 nucleotide sequence: TGCAGTGCTAGAGATTTATTTCAGGCCAGTTCCTACGAGCAGTACTTC. Protein product: CSARDLFQASSYEQYF.

The chain links TRBV9 to TRBJ2-1; 8 nucleotides match TRBD2. Germline V lookup: CDR1 SGDLS, CDR2 YYNGEE. After removal of 3 bases from V and 5 bases from J, the junction contained 10 bases not matched to a gene. This CDR3 is built from 16 residues. This CDR3 reads CASSAGGGRPNNEQFF. The DNA of the CDR3 is TGTGCCAGCAGCGCCGGGGGCGGGAGGCCGAACAATGAGCAGTTCTTC.

The genes are TRBV4-1 and TRBJ1-4; TRBD1 might be the D (5 bases). Trimming shortened V by 9 bases and J by 5 bases, and 19 bases separated the two germline ends. The CDR3 is made up of 15 amino acids. In germline, CDR1 is MGHRA, CDR2 YSYEKL. The CDR3 region has the DNA TGCGCCAGTTCCCCCGGGACGGTCTCAAATGAAAAACTGTTTTTT. It translates to CASSPGTVSNEKLFF.

This clonotype was observed once. One junction end disagrees with the germline gene, perhaps due to a read error. The chain links TRBV10-2 to TRBJ2-7, with D possibly being TRBD2 (5 bases). This CDR3 is built from 14 residues. Germline V CDR1 and CDR2: WSHSY, SAAADI. CDR3 nucleotides: TGCGTCAGCACCGAGGGTGGGCCGTCCTACGAGCAGTACTTC. This translates into CVSTEGGPSYEQYF.

This chain connects TRBV20-1 to TRBJ2-5, with D perhaps TRBD2 (6 bases). The CDR3 contains 15 residues. The germline V gene encodes CDR1 DFQATT and CDR2 SNEGSKA (reference sequence). V lost 5 bases to trimming and J lost 11 bases, with 27 bases between them. The CDR3 loop reads CSADPPGDSYNEQYF. For the CDR3, the DNA is TGCAGTGCTGACCCCCCGGGGGATAGTTACAATGAGCAGTACTTC.

The rearrangement joins TRBV4-1 to TRBJ2-1; D remains unclear. The V end lost 1 base, the J end lost 9 bases, and 10 bases lay between the germline ends. The CDR3 has 13 residues. Germline assignment: CDR1 MGHRA and CDR2 YSYEKL. The CDR3 DNA follows: TGCGCCAGCAGCCAAGGGGCTGAGCGTGAGCAGTTCTTC. Translated, it gives CASSQGAEREQFF.

The rearrangement uses TRBV20-1 and TRBJ2-7; D gene uncertain. CDR1 and CDR2 (germline): DFQATT, SNEGSKA (reference sequence). V dropped 3 bases and J dropped 3 bases, with 9 bases sitting between them. The CDR3 sequence is 12 residues long. CDR3 nucleotide sequence: TGCAGTGCTAGCACAGCATTCTACGAGCAGTACTTC. Translation: CSASTAFYEQYF.

The chain couples TRBV29-1 to TRBJ2-5; 8 bases agree with TRBD1. Germline loops: CDR1 SQVTM, CDR2 ANQGSEA. V lost 4 bases, J lost 7 bases, and 11 bases stayed unmatched. CDR3 length: 14 residues. This CDR3 reads CSVGTRGQVGTQYF. The CDR3 DNA sequence: TGCAGCGTTGGGACGAGGGGACAGGTGGGGACCCAGTACTTC.

V gene TRBV7-9 combines with J gene TRBJ2-6, with D possibly TRBD1 on 6 matching bases. The germline V gene encodes CDR1 SEHNR and CDR2 FQNEAQ (reference sequence). V shed 4 bases and J shed 0 bases, with 22 bases lying between them. The CDR3 is 20 amino acids. The DNA for the CDR3 is TGTGCCAGCAGCTCAGTCGGGACACAGATTCTGAGCTCTGGGGCCAACGTCCTGACTTTC. This encodes CASSSVGTQILSSGANVLTF.

This clonotype was counted only a few times. The chain links TRBV11-2 to TRBJ2-7, with D tentatively TRBD1 (6 bases). Germline-derived CDR1 and CDR2 are SGHAT and FQNNGV. The CDR3 extends over 13 amino acids. V shed 1 base and J shed 4 bases, with 8 bases lying between them. CDR3 DNA: TGTGCCAGCAGCTTAGGAGGACAGTACGAGCAGTACTTC. Protein product: CASSLGGQYEQYF.

The J gene is TRBJ1-2, the V gene TRBV7-9; D gene uncertain. In germline, CDR1 is SEHNR, CDR2 FQNEAQ (reference sequence). CDR3 length: 12 residues. Trimming shortened V by 6 bases and J by 3 bases, and 8 bases separated the two germline ends. CDR3 coding DNA: TGTGCCAGCAGAGGGCAGGACTATGGCTACACCTTC. Its translation is CASRGQDYGYTF.

This clonotype was detected ten times or more. In nucleotides, the CDR3 is TGTGCCAGCAGCCCCCGGGGCTCCTACGAGCAGTACTTC. Its protein is CASSPRGSYEQYF. The genes are TRBV7-3 and TRBJ2-7; D possibly corresponds to TRBD2 (5 bases). Between the trimmed V and J ends, which lost 5 bases and 0 bases, there was a span of 8 bases. CDR3 size: 13 residues. Germline values: CDR1 SGHTA, CDR2 FQGTGA.

CDR3 protein: CSARGFGAEETQYF. In DNA form, the CDR3 reads TGCAGTGCTAGAGGGTTCGGGGCCGAAGAGACCCAGTACTTC. The V call is TRBV20-1, the J call TRBJ2-5; possibly TRBD1 or TRBD2 for D (5 bases each). V was shortened by 1 base and J by 3 bases, with 12 bases between the two germline ends. The V gene's germline CDR1 is DFQATT and CDR2 SNEGSKA (reference sequence). The CDR3 runs to 14 residues.

V usage is TRBV7-2 and J usage is TRBJ2-7, with 9 bases fitting TRBD2. This CDR3 contains 15 residues. The germline gives CDR1 SGHTA, CDR2 FQGNSA. Unmatched junction bases numbered 8, after V lost 5 bases and J lost 3 bases. CDR3 DNA: TGTGCCAGCAGCCCTCGAGCGGGAGGCGGCTACGAGCAGTACTTC. Amino acids: CASSPRAGGGYEQYF.

The chain employs TRBV6-1 and TRBJ1-1, with 9 bases that match TRBD1. The V and J ends lost 10 bases and 5 bases, in that order; junction bases with no gene match: 5. The CDR3 spans 12 residues. CDR1 is MNHNS, CDR2 SASEGT, per germline. The DNA of the CDR3 is TGTGCCAACAGACAGGGGGATACTGAAGCTTTCTTT. Residues: CANRQGDTEAFF.